This T cell receptor beta chain was identified in a study of siplizumab effects on memory and regulatory T cells. Notes on the study in general: In the presence of siplizumab, alloreactive sequences traceable to unstimulated CD4+ memory cells were significantly reduced. Few alloreactive clones mapped to unstimulated subsets. Contribution to the alloresponse seemed major for naive T cells, which also seemed more diverse than memory cells.

As for this clone: The antigen remains undetermined.

TCR templates, around 98,000 per sample, were assayed. The method was immunoSEQ multiplex PCR; TCRdb's version includes in-frame clones alone and lacks a portion of them. This sample yields under 100,000 clones, of which 87% are seen a single time; around 1.4% belongs to the top ten. Sequencing was carried out using Tregs sorted from blood. The TCR sequence derives from a human donor in good health.

Here the CDR3 DNA reads TGTGCCAGCAGTCTCGGGGGGTACTACGAGCAGTACTTC. Protein product: CASSLGGYYEQYF. V usage is TRBV28 and J usage is TRBJ2-7; 7 bases match TRBD2. The germline V gene encodes CDR1 MDHEN and CDR2 SYDVKM. Trimming cost V 5 bases and J 3 bases; bases outside gene matches: 4. CDR3 length equals 13 residues.